The TCR beta chain under discussion was sequenced for a study of early T cells in non-severe SARS-CoV-2 infection. Study context: Unsorted whole-blood RNA was sequenced in bulk, leaving chains unpaired.

General study points: VDJdb matches were skewed toward anti-spike CD8 T cell responses.

Germline values: CDR1 SEHNR, CDR2 FQNEAQ (reference sequence). The CDR3 is 13 amino acids. The V end lost 1 base, the J end lost 1 base, and 4 bases lay between the germline ends. The TCR library protocol was used to attach unique molecular identifiers. These identifiers were attached to individual cDNA molecules. TCRdb redid the calling of the 5' RACE reads with MiXCR, one entry per CDR3 protein. The sample includes about 81,000 distinct CDR3 sequences, 5% to 7% of them seen just once. This clonotype was seen a handful of times. Its specificity is not known. The clonotype originates from an adult who was a healthcare worker with PCR-confirmed SARS-CoV-2 infection or an uninfected control (not recorded which). This chain uses TRBV7-9 with TRBJ1-1; D is uncertain. The sequencing sample was made of whole blood. The CDR3 protein is CASSLEGNTEAFF. In nucleotides, the CDR3 is TGTGCCAGCAGCTTAGAAGGGAACACTGAAGCTTTCTTT.